The text below deals with one TCR beta chain. CD45RA-negative memory and CD45RA+ naive subsets were split from the CD4+ cells. The CDR3 contains 14 residues. This entry is derived from a study of shared clonotypes between healthy human individuals. Measured with immunoSEQ multiplex PCR; TCRdb has only the in-frame clones, and not every one. The table has around 980,000 clones, roughly 74% seen once. The sequence derives from a man aged 18 to 35 in good health. Some clones in this sample may be carry-over from other donors' samples. The rearrangement links TRBV21-1 to TRBJ2-7; the D segment call TRBD2 is taken from the table without a DNA check. TRBV21-1 is designated a pseudogene. The sample consisted of memory CD4+ T cells from PBMCs. Subset specified: CD45RA-negative fraction. The CDR3 region has the DNA TGTGCCAGCAGCAAAGTACGGGAGGGCCCCGAGCAGTACTTC. This encodes CASSKVREGPEQYF.